The clone carrying this T cell receptor (beta chain) turned up a few times. Its specificity is unknown. It was RNA transcripts that yielded the amplified TCR beta CDR3 regions. The TCR CDR3 was amplified in a first-round RT-PCR using the HTBI primer set. TCRdb re-analysed the multiplex PCR reads in MiXCR, keeping a single row per CDR3 protein. Found here are a few hundred thousand distinct CDR3 sequences, around 14% of them singletons; the top ten hold 6.5% to 8%. On the basis of clinical symptoms, serum thyroxine and TRAb, thyroid ultrasound and orbital computed tomography, diagnoses were made. The data stem from a study of T cells in Graves' hyperthyroidism and ophthalmopathy. Study outcomes and limitations: Stable hyperthyroidism and ophthalmopathy were separated using 13 V-J signatures.

The CDR3 has 15 amino acids. Germline CDR1 reads MNHEY; CDR2 reads SMNVEV (reference sequence). Germline trimming cut 4 bases from V and 9 bases from J; bases unmatched to any gene: 8. The sample consisted of blood. The sequence came from a woman in her twenties or thirties with Graves' hyperthyroidism. This chain joins TRBV27 and TRBJ2-2, with 10 bases identical to TRBD2. CDR3 in DNA: TGTGCCAGCAGTTCAAAGCGGGAGGGCCCCTGGGAGCTGTTTTTT. This sequence encodes CASSSKREGPWELFF.